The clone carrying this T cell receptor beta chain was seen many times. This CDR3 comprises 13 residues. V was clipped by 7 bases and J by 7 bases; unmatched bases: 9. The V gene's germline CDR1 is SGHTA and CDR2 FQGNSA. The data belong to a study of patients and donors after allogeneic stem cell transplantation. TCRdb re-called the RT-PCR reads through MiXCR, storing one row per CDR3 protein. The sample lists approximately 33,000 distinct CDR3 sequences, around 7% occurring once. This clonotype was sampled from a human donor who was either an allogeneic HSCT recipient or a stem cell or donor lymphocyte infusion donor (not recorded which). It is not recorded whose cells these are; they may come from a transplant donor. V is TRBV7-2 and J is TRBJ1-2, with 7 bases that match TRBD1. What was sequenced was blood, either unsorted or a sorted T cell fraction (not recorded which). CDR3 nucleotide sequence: TGTGCCAGCACCCAAGGGGGGACAGCTGGCTACACCTTC. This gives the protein CASTQGGTAGYTF. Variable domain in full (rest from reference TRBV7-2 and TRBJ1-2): GAGVSQSPSNKVTEKGKDVELRCDPISGHTALYWYRQSLGQGLEFLIYFQGNSAPDKSGLPSDRFSAERTGGSVSTLTIQRTQQEDSAVYLCASTQGGTAGYTFGSGTRLTVV.